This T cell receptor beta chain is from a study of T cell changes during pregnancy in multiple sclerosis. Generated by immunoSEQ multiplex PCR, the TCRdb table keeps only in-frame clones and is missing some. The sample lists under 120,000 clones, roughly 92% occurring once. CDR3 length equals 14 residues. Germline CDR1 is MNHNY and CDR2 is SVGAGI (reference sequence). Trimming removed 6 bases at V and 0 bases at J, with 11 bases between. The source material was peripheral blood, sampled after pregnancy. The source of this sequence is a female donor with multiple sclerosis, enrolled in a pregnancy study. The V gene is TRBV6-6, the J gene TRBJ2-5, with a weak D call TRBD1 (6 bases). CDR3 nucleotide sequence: TGTGCCAGCAGACCCGGGACACACCAAGAGACCCAGTACTTC. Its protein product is CASRPGTHQETQYF.